These T cell receptor beta chains were read from a single sample in a study of cytomegalovirus exposure and HLA in healthy donors. Repertoires were generated with immunoSEQ multiplex PCR, while TCRdb's copy carries only in-frame clones and drops some. The repertoire consists of 110,000 to 150,000 clones, with 70% to 85% occurring once and the leading ten covering roughly 3.5%. The sequencing input was PBMCs. These receptors all come from a male donor in good health and CMV-seronegative. Both conserved end residues are part of each CDR3. A D gene is named only where the DNA matches it firmly. Some rows mark clone size as missing; the rest say once, few, many or name a class of expanded clone.

D gene | clone size | J gene | V gene | CDR3 protein | CDR3 DNA
TRBD2 | - | TRBJ2-7 | TRBV7-3 | CASSSEGERGTYEQYF | TGTGCCAGCAGCTCCGAGGGTGAGCGGGGGACCTACGAGCAGTACTTC
- | - | TRBJ1-1 | TRBV7-2 | CASSLVVQATEAFF | TGTGCCAGCAGCTTAGTCGTACAGGCCACTGAAGCTTTCTTT
- | - | TRBJ2-7 | TRBV6-4 | CASSERRYEQYF | TGTGCCAGCAGTGAGCGGCGGTACGAGCAGTACTTC
TRBD1 | - | TRBJ1-2 | TRBV9 | CASSAQGNYGYTF | TGTGCCAGCAGCGCACAGGGGAACTATGGCTACACCTTC
- | - | TRBJ2-5 | TRBV18 | CASSPAETQYF | TGTGCCAGCTCACCTGCGGAGACCCAGTACTTC
TRBD2 | - | TRBJ2-2 | TRBV4-1 | CASSQELAGGPGELFF | TGCGCCAGCAGCCAAGAGCTAGCGGGGGGCCCTGGGGAGCTGTTTTTT
- | - | TRBJ2-1 | TRBV28 | CASSFPDSRNEQFF | TGTGCCAGCAGTTTTCCGGACAGCAGGAATGAGCAGTTCTTC
- | - | TRBJ1-2 | TRBV4-1 | CASSHGFEGKYGYTF | TGCGCCAGCAGCCATGGTTTCGAGGGCAAGTATGGCTACACCTTC
TRBD1 | - | TRBJ2-1 | TRBV10-2 | CASSGTGGGNEQFF | TGCGCCAGCAGTGGGACAGGGGGCGGGAATGAGCAGTTCTTC
TRBD1 | - | TRBJ1-5 | TRBV10-3 | CAIAGTGSNQPQHF | TGTGCCATTGCTGGGACAGGGAGCAATCAGCCCCAGCATTTT
TRBD2 | - | TRBJ2-3 | TRBV14 | CASSQDPGTSGRDTQYF | TGTGCCAGCAGCCAAGATCCAGGGACTAGCGGGAGAGATACGCAGTATTTT
- | - | TRBJ1-1 | TRBV6-1 | CASSELDYLVREAFF | TGTGCCAGCAGTGAGCTAGACTACTTGGTCCGAGAAGCTTTCTTT
TRBD2 | - | TRBJ2-3 | TRBV28 | CASRPGGLADTDTQYF | TGTGCCAGCAGGCCGGGGGGACTAGCGGACACAGATACGCAGTATTTT
- | - | TRBJ1-3 | TRBV28 | CASSLSQAGSGNTIYF | TGTGCCAGCAGTTTATCTCAGGCCGGCTCTGGAAACACCATATATTTT
TRBD1 | - | TRBJ2-1 | TRBV18 | CASSPGTGKGDEQFF | TGTGCCAGCTCACCAGGGACAGGGAAGGGCGATGAGCAGTTCTTC
- | - | TRBJ1-5 | TRBV4-1 | CASRTGTASNQPQHF | TGCGCCAGCAGGACCGGGACTGCCAGCAATCAGCCCCAGCATTTT
- | - | TRBJ1-5 | TRBV2 | CASSGRGGNQPQHF | TGTGCCAGCAGTGGGCGGGGAGGCAATCAGCCCCAGCATTTT
TRBD1 | many | TRBJ1-1 | TRBV25-1 | CASKDRDKPNTEAFF | TGTGCCAGTAAAGACAGGGACAAACCGAACACTGAAGCTTTCTTT
TRBD2 | - | TRBJ2-1 | TRBV6-4 | CATAPGELGLAGTNEQFF | TGTGCCACTGCCCCGGGAGAGCTAGGGCTAGCGGGTACCAATGAGCAGTTCTTC
- | - | TRBJ2-1 | TRBV5-1 | CASSFGGGRYNEQFF | TGCGCCAGCAGCTTTGGAGGGGGCCGTTACAATGAGCAGTTCTTC
- | - | TRBJ2-4 | TRBV7-9 | CASSFAGLAKNIQYF | TGTGCCAGCAGTTTTGCAGGCCTAGCCAAAAACATTCAGTACTTC
TRBD2 | - | TRBJ2-3 | TRBV5-4 | CASSSGLAVPITDTQYF | TGTGCCAGCAGCTCGGGACTAGCGGTACCCATCACAGATACGCAGTATTTT
TRBD1 | - | TRBJ1-2 | TRBV13 | CASSKQLDRVLYGYTF | TGTGCCAGCAGCAAACAGCTGGACAGGGTACTCTATGGCTACACCTTC
TRBD2 | - | TRBJ2-1 | TRBV19 | CASSTGTSGNNEQFF | TGTGCCAGTAGTACTGGGACTAGCGGGAACAATGAGCAGTTCTTC
- | - | TRBJ2-7 | TRBV28 | CASSLAGTSYEQYF | TGTGCCAGCAGTTTAGCGGGAACGTCGTACGAGCAGTACTTC
TRBD2 | - | TRBJ2-1 | TRBV9 | CASSVAASGRASYNEQFF | TGTGCCAGCAGCGTAGCGGCTAGCGGGAGGGCCAGTTACAATGAGCAGTTCTTC
- | few | TRBJ2-1 | TRBV11-1 | CASSSGAGFYNEQFF | TGTGCCAGCAGCTCTGGAGCGGGCTTCTACAATGAGCAGTTCTTC
TRBD2 | - | TRBJ2-5 | TRBV7-2 | CASSLVPLAGGLQETQYF | TGTGCCAGCAGCTTAGTTCCTCTAGCGGGGGGACTACAAGAGACCCAGTACTTC
- | - | TRBJ1-1 | TRBV27 | CASSFNGDTEAFF | TGTGCCAGCAGTTTTAACGGTGACACTGAAGCTTTCTTT
TRBD1 | - | TRBJ2-2 | TRBV7-9 | CASLRQGGANTGELFF | TGTGCCAGCCTGAGACAGGGCGGCGCGAACACCGGGGAGCTGTTTTTT
TRBD1 | - | TRBJ1-1 | TRBV7-9 | CASRLTGTGYIEAFF | TGTGCCAGCAGGCTAACCGGGACAGGTTATATTGAAGCTTTCTTT
- | - | TRBJ1-2 | TRBV11-2 | CASSLVLGGQAYYGYTF | TGTGCCAGCAGCTTAGTCCTCGGGGGGCAGGCTTACTATGGCTACACCTTC
TRBD1 | - | TRBJ1-6 | TRBV28 | CASSWDRDLSPLHF | TGTGCCAGCAGTTGGGACAGGGACCTTTCACCCCTCCACTTT
TRBD1 | - | TRBJ1-2 | TRBV19 | CASSISRQGLYGYTF | TGTGCCAGTAGTATTTCCAGACAGGGGCTGTATGGCTACACCTTC
TRBD1 | - | TRBJ1-1 | TRBV28 | CASSYVDRGVTEAFF | TGTGCCAGCAGTTACGTCGACAGGGGGGTTACTGAAGCTTTCTTT
TRBD1 | - | TRBJ1-2 | TRBV5-1 | CASSFGQAGYGYTF | TGCGCCAGCAGCTTCGGACAGGCGGGCTATGGCTACACCTTC
TRBD2 | once | TRBJ2-7 | TRBV11-2 | CASRERGIHYEQYF | TGTGCCAGCAGAGAGCGGGGCATCCACTACGAGCAGTACTTC
- | - | TRBJ1-1 | TRBV5-1 | CASSFGGSHTEAFF | TGCGCCAGCAGCTTTGGTGGCTCGCACACTGAAGCTTTCTTT
- | - | TRBJ2-3 | TRBV6-1 | CASVFGDSGADTQYF | TGTGCCAGCGTATTTGGAGACTCCGGCGCAGATACGCAGTATTTT
TRBD2 | - | TRBJ2-1 | TRBV29-1 | CSVVSGPSYNEQFF | TGCAGCGTTGTTAGCGGGCCTTCCTACAATGAGCAGTTCTTC
- | - | TRBJ1-1 | TRBV21-1 | CASSKSRGRLTEAFF | TGTGCCAGCAGCAAATCTAGGGGAAGACTGACTGAAGCTTTCTTT
TRBD1 | - | TRBJ1-2 | TRBV5-1 | CASSLRDSYGYTF | TGCGCCAGCAGCTTACGGGACAGCTATGGCTACACCTTC
- | - | TRBJ2-7 | TRBV27 | CASSPPAGAGYEQYF | TGTGCCAGCAGCCCGCCGGCGGGGGCGGGCTACGAGCAGTACTTC
- | - | TRBJ2-2 | TRBV2 | CASRANLQGTGELFF | TGTGCCAGCAGGGCGAATCTACAGGGCACCGGGGAGCTGTTTTTT
- | - | TRBJ2-2 | TRBV7-6 | CASSLGAQNTGELFF | TGTGCCAGCAGCTTAGGGGCCCAGAACACCGGGGAGCTGTTTTTT
- | - | TRBJ1-4 | TRBV11-2 | CASSLERSARLGKLFF | TGTGCCAGCAGCTTAGAGAGGAGCGCCCGGTTGGGAAAACTGTTTTTT
TRBD1 | few | TRBJ1-4 | TRBV27 | CASSPMGQGGEKLFF | TGTGCCAGCAGTCCCATGGGACAGGGTGGTGAAAAACTGTTTTTT
- | once | TRBJ1-3 | TRBV7-8 | CASSLGTVGNTIYF | TGTGCCAGCAGCTTAGGGACAGTTGGAAACACCATATATTTT
- | - | TRBJ1-5 | TRBV7-2 | CASSSPGQVGQPQHF | TGTGCCAGCAGCTCACCGGGACAAGTAGGTCAGCCCCAGCATTTT
- | - | TRBJ1-6 | TRBV27 | CASSPRQRNSPLHF | TGTGCCAGCAGTCCACGACAGCGTAATTCACCCCTCCACTTT